The 28 T cell receptor beta chains reported below all come from one sample, sequenced in a study of post-analysis software for immune sequencing data. Whole-study results and caveats: Elevated frequency relative to controls characterized several TRBV segments in patients, TRBV5-6, TRBV5-1 and TRBV20-1 among them.

Unique molecular identifiers tagged the TCR beta cDNA libraries. One entry per CDR3 protein, called by TCRdb with MiXCR from the PCR reads. The sample has a few hundred thousand distinct CDR3 sequences, approximately 38% seen once. These TCRs are of unknown antigen specificity. Sequencing was done on a sample of blood. All receptors come from a girl aged 5 to 17 with multiple sclerosis.

This clonotype was counted once. The chain carries TRBV18 and TRBJ1-5, with 7 bases fitting TRBD1. The CDR3 sequence is 15 residues long. In germline, CDR1 is KGHSH, CDR2 LQKENI. Trimming removed 4 bases from V and 0 bases from J; junction bases left unmatched: 3. Here the CDR3 DNA reads TGTGCCAGCTCACGGGGACAGACTAGCAATCAGCCCCAGCATTTT. Translating gives CASSRGQTSNQPQHF.

This sequence joins TRBV5-6 and TRBJ1-4, with 9 bases fitting TRBD1. Germline loops: CDR1 SGHDT, CDR2 YYEEEE. The trim removed 3 bases at V and 3 bases at J, leaving 3 bases unmatched. This CDR3 is built from 15 residues. The CDR3 reads CASSWGQGPNEKLFF. The CDR3 DNA reads TGTGCCAGCAGCTGGGGACAGGGACCTAATGAAAAACTGTTTTTT.

There are a few counts of this clonotype. V and J are TRBV12-3 or TRBV12-4 and TRBJ1-5, with a weak D call TRBD1 (6 bases). V lost 1 base and J lost 4, with 8 bases in between. CDR3 length equals 14 residues. CDR3 sequence: CASSLDRANQPQHF. DNA of the CDR3: TGTGCCAGCAGTTTAGACAGGGCGAATCAGCCCCAGCATTTT.

This clonotype was counted at least ten times. This chain connects TRBV29-1 to TRBJ2-5, with TRBD1 matching over 8 bases. The CDR3 is 15 amino acids. The germline V gene encodes CDR1 SQVTM and CDR2 ANQGSEA. Trimming cost V 4 bases and J 2 bases; bases outside gene matches: 9. CDR3 bases: TGCAGCGTTGTAAATCTAGGACAGGGTCAAGAGACCCAGTACTTC. This encodes CSVVNLGQGQETQYF.

This clonotype was observed a handful of times. The CDR3 nucleotides are TGTGCCAGCAACGGACGACGGAATCAGCCCCAGCATTTT. Translation: CASNGRRNQPQHF. V and J are TRBV2 and TRBJ1-5; no reliable D call. CDR1 and CDR2 from the germline V gene are SNHLY and FYNNEI. This CDR3 is built from 13 residues. V was trimmed by 7 bases and J by 4 bases, leaving 11 bases between them.

The CDR3 sequence: CASSRGTGAFYEQYF. CDR3 DNA: TGTGCCAGCAGCCGAGGGACAGGGGCCTTCTACGAGCAGTACTTC. The chain is built from TRBV3-1 and TRBJ2-5; 10 bases match TRBD1. The end of the DNA fits TRBJ2-7 better, so the J call may be wrong. The CDR3 is 15 residues long. The germline V gene encodes CDR1 LGHDT and CDR2 YNNKEL (reference sequence).

This clonotype was seen a few times. The DNA of the CDR3 is TGTGCCAGCAGTTCCCTGGATATTAGCGGGGTTGACAATGAGCAGTTCTTC. This codes for CASSSLDISGVDNEQFF. The V and J genes are TRBV28 and TRBJ2-1; 8 bases agree with TRBD2. The CDR3 contains 17 residues. Germline CDR1 and CDR2: MDHEN and SYDVKM. After removal of 4 bases from V and 5 bases from J, the junction contained 13 bases not matched to a gene.

V usage is TRBV12-3 or TRBV12-4 and J usage is TRBJ2-1; 7 nucleotides line up with TRBD1. The CDR3 runs 14 residues. V trimming: 4 bases; J trimming: 6 bases; junction bases outside the gene matches: 6. The CDR3 DNA sequence: TGTGCCAGCAGTTCCCACCGGGACAGCAATGAGCAGTTCTTC. Its protein product is CASSSHRDSNEQFF.

A note on this clonotype: As the CDR3 is not closed by the conserved phenylalanine or tryptophan, this likely results from a read error. This chain connects TRBV20-1 to TRBJ1-1; no reliable D call. The V gene lost 3 bases and the J gene lost 1 base, with 15 bases spanning the gap. This CDR3 region has 15 residues. Germline assignment: CDR1 DFQATT and CDR2 SNEGSKA (reference sequence). CDR3 DNA: TGCAGTGCTAGTGCGGAGGGTGGGAGGAACACTGAAGCTTTCTTG. Residues: CSASAEGGRNTEAFL.

The genes are TRBV6-1 and TRBJ2-5; D ambiguous. The J call may be wrong; the DNA end is better matched by TRBJ2-7. Germline V gene sequence: CDR1 MNHNS, CDR2 SASEGT. This CDR3 comprises 13 residues. CDR3: CASISTRFYEQYF. In nucleotides, the CDR3 is TGTGCCAGCATTTCGACACGTTTCTACGAGCAGTACTTC.

The CDR3 loop is CASSLIGGGRANVLTF. CDR3 in DNA: TGTGCCAGCAGCTTAATCGGCGGCGGTAGGGCCAACGTCCTGACTTTC. The chain has TRBV7-3 and TRBJ2-6, with D unresolved. Germline CDR1 reads SGHTA; CDR2 reads FQGTGA. This CDR3 contains 16 residues. The ends were cut back, 1 base at V and 5 bases at J, with 12 bases in the middle.

This clonotype was seen only a few times. The chain combines TRBV5-6 with TRBJ1-4, with D unclear. The CDR3 loop spans 13 amino acids. The germline V gene encodes CDR1 SGHDT and CDR2 YYEEEE. The V end lost 6 bases, the J end lost 8 bases, and 14 bases lay between the germline ends. CDR3 nucleotides: TGTGCCAGCAACCTCTACAGCGGAGAAAAACTGTTTTTT. It is translated as CASNLYSGEKLFF.

This clonotype has ten or more counts. The V gene is TRBV20-1, the J gene TRBJ2-5, with 10 positions matching TRBD2. Germline V gene data show CDR1 as DFQATT and CDR2 as SNEGSKA (reference sequence). CDR3 length: 14 amino acids. V shed 5 bases, J shed 2 bases, and the junction held 5 bases outside the gene matches. The CDR3, as DNA: TGCAGTGCTGCCGGGACTAGCGCACAAGAGACCCAGTACTTC. Its translation is CSAAGTSAQETQYF.

This clonotype has ten or more counts. CDR3 DNA sequence: TGTGCCAGCAGTCAATACGAGCAGTACTTC. Translation: CASSQYEQYF. V and J are TRBV28 and TRBJ2-7; D is ambiguous. This CDR3 contains 10 residues. Germline CDR1 is MDHEN and CDR2 is SYDVKM. V lost 5 bases and J lost 4, with 3 bases in between.

This clonotype was seen only a few times. The chain has TRBV4-3 and TRBJ1-4; 9 bases are a match to TRBD1. V lost 0 bases, J lost 3 bases, and 14 bases stayed unmatched. This CDR3 region has 20 residues. The V gene's germline CDR1 is LGHNA and CDR2 YSLEER. CDR3 residues: CASSQDKGQGIGGANEKLFF. CDR3 bases: TGCGCCAGCAGCCAAGACAAGGGACAGGGAATAGGAGGAGCTAATGAAAAACTGTTTTTT.

CDR3 amino acids: CASSTGQPQETQYF. In nucleotides, the CDR3 is TGCGCCAGCAGCACGGGACAGCCTCAAGAGACCCAGTACTTC. V is TRBV5-1 and J is TRBJ2-5; TRBD1 matches at 7 bases. Germline assignment: CDR1 SGHRS and CDR2 YFSETQ. Unmatched junction bases numbered 5, after V lost 4 bases and J lost 2 bases. This CDR3 is built from 14 residues.

J is TRBJ2-3 and V is TRBV9; D is possibly TRBD1 or TRBD2 (5 bases each). The ends were cut back, 4 bases at V and 3 bases at J, with 18 bases in the middle. The CDR3 contains 16 residues. Germline CDR1 reads SGDLS; CDR2 reads YYNGEE. CDR3 coding DNA: TGTGCCAGCAGCCCTGGGGACGGCCTAACTACAGATACGCAGTATTTT. It yields the protein CASSPGDGLTTDTQYF.

The chain uses TRBV12-3 or TRBV12-4 and TRBJ1-3; D is possibly TRBD1 (5 bases). The CDR3 spans 13 residues. V lost 3 bases and J lost 6, with 9 bases in between. The CDR3 sequence: CASSLGPENTIYF. The CDR3 bases are TGTGCCAGCAGTTTGGGACCCGAAAACACCATATATTTT.

Remarks on this clonotype: One junction end does not reproduce the germline sequence, and a read error may be involved. The rearrangement links TRBV25-1 to TRBJ2-1; TRBD2 aligns across 8 bases. This CDR3 comprises 17 residues. In germline, CDR1 is MGHDK, CDR2 SYGVNS. The CDR3 is CAGSVGGAGASYNEQFF. CDR3 bases: TGTGCCGGCAGTGTGGGAGGAGCGGGGGCCTCCTACAATGAGCAGTTCTTC.

The chain recombines TRBV2 with TRBJ2-5; the D gene is possibly TRBD1 (7 bases). From germline, CDR1 is SNHLY and CDR2 FYNNEI. The V and J ends lost 8 bases and 2 bases respectively, with 15 bases between them. The CDR3 runs to 14 residues. The CDR3 region is CASARGTVQETQYF. CDR3 DNA sequence: TGTGCCAGCGCCCGGGGGACAGTACAAGAGACCCAGTACTTC.

This clonotype has ten or more counts. V gene TRBV29-1 combines with J gene TRBJ2-3, with 8 bases fitting TRBD2. This CDR3 has 14 residues. Germline lookup yields CDR1 SQVTM and CDR2 ANQGSEA. The V and J ends lost 7 bases and 4 bases, in that order; junction bases with no gene match: 10. CDR3 region: CSGTYGGGADTQYF. CDR3 nucleotides: TGCAGCGGAACCTACGGGGGGGGAGCAGATACGCAGTATTTT.

V and J are TRBV28 and TRBJ2-1; 9 bases line up with TRBD2. After removal of 8 bases from V and 2 bases from J, the junction contained 7 bases not matched to a gene. CDR1 is MDHEN, CDR2 SYDVKM, per germline. The CDR3 length is 15 residues. CDR3 sequence: CASGTSLPTYNEQFF. CDR3 nucleotides: TGTGCCAGCGGGACTAGCCTACCTACCTACAATGAGCAGTTCTTC.

The DNA of the CDR3 is TGTGCCAGCAGTTTCGACAGGGTCAACAATGAGCAGTTCTTC. This encodes CASSFDRVNNEQFF. This chain links TRBV12-3 or TRBV12-4 with TRBJ2-1; 7 bases are a match to TRBD1. The CDR3 extends over 14 amino acids. The junction had 4 bases not matched to a gene; V was cut back by 3 bases and J by 5 bases.

In this sample, this clonotype turned up a few times. The rearrangement links TRBV28 to TRBJ2-7, with D perhaps given as TRBD1 or TRBD2 (5 bases each). CDR1 is MDHEN and CDR2 is SYDVKM in the germline V gene. V dropped 4 bases and J dropped 1 base, with 11 bases sitting between them. The CDR3 contains 14 residues. This chain's CDR3 is CASSSRDGSYEQYF. The DNA for the CDR3 is TGTGCCAGCAGTTCCCGGGACGGTTCCTACGAGCAGTACTTC.

The chain is built from TRBV4-1 and TRBJ2-1, with D perhaps TRBD1 (5 bases). Looked up from germline, CDR1 is MGHRA and CDR2 is YSYEKL. This CDR3 has 13 residues. V shed 4 bases and J shed 9 bases, with 13 bases lying between them. The CDR3 loop is CASSRFQGSEQFF. CDR3 nucleotides: TGCGCCAGCAGCCGATTTCAGGGAAGTGAGCAGTTCTTC.

The chain has TRBV29-1 and TRBJ2-7, with a possible D match to TRBD2 (6 bases). CDR3 length: 15 residues. The germline V gene has CDR1 SQVTM and CDR2 ANQGSEA. Trimming took 0 bases from V and 2 from J, leaving 14 bases between them. CDR3 nucleotides: TGCAGCGTTGAAGAGGTGTGGAGGGTCCCCTACGAGCAGTACTTC. This sequence encodes CSVEEVWRVPYEQYF.

The J gene is TRBJ2-1, the V gene TRBV3-1, with TRBD2 identical over 11 bases. The V gene's germline CDR1 is LGHDT and CDR2 YNNKEL (reference sequence). Losses at the gene ends were 5 bases for V and 3 bases for J; bases not matched to a gene: 3. The CDR3 runs 15 residues. The CDR3 DNA reads TGTGCCAGCAGCAAGACTAGCGGGGTCTACAATGAGCAGTTCTTC. Its translation is CASSKTSGVYNEQFF.

This clonotype was seen a handful of times. The rearrangement uses TRBV10-3 and TRBJ1-2, with 8 positions matching TRBD1. Germline V gene sequence: CDR1 ENHRY, CDR2 SYGVKD. This CDR3 is 13 amino acids long. V shed 5 bases and J 3 bases; nucleotides not matched to a gene: 2. DNA for the CDR3: TGTGCCATCAGTCTGGACAGGGACTATGGCTACACCTTC. This sequence encodes CAISLDRDYGYTF.